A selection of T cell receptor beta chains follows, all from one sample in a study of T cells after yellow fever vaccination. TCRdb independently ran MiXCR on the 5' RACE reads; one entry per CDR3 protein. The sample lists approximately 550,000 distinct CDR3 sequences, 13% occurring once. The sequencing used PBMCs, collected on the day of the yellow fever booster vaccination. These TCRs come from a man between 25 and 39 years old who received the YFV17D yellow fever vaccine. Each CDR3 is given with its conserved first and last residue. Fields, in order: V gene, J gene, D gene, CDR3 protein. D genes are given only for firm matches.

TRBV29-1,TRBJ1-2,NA,CSAGESYTF
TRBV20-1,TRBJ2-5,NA,CRQAETQYF
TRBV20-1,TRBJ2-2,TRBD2,CSARDDLAGSLVANTGELFF
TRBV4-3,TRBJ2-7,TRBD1,CASSQATTGGDEQYF
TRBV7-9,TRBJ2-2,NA,CASSANPGGELFF
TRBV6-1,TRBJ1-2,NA,CASTRSGVSGYTF
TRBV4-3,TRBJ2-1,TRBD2,CASSQEPPRSGRANNEQFF
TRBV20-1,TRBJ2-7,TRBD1,CSASKGTGAYEQYF
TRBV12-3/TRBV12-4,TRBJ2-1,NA,CAQRRQSYNEQFF
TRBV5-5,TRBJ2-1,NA,CASSLRLFYNEQFF
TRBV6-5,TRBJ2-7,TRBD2,CASRYLAVSPYEQYF
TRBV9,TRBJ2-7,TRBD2,CASSVGAGVNEQYF
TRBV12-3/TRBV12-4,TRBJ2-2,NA,CASSFVADRSKPNTGELFF
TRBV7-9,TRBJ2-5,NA,CASSFYVGTGQETQYF
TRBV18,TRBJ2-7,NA,CASSPLERPYEQYF
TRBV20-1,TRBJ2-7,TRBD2,CSARDLGGYEQYF
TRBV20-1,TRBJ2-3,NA,CSAMGGTRTDTQYF
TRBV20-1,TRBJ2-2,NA,CRVDNANTGELFF
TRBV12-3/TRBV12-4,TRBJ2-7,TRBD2,CASSYPRGSSYEQYF
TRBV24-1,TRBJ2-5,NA,CATSDLSRVGAGQETQYF
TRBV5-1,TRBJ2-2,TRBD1,CASSLDRGQAGELFF
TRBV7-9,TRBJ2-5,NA,CASRFMKETQYF
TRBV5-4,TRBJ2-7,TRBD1,CASSRIGQGSEQYF
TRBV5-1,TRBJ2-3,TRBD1,CASSSGTGRPTDTQYF
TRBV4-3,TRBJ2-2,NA,CASSQDSTITGELFF
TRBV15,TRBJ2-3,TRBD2,CATSRAGGLAGTDTQYF
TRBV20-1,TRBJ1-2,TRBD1,CSADRDSSGYGYTF
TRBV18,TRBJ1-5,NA,CASSTLEANQPQHF
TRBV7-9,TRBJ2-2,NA,CASSLEGPGELFF
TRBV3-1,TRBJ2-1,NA,CASSQDPFVAEQFF
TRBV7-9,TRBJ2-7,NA,CASSQPGVFGVEQYF
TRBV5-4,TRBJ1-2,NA,CASSLDSYGYTF
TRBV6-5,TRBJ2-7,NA,CASSYSTNHPYEQYF
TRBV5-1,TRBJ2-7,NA,CASTKDGTYYEQYF
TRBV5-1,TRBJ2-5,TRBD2,CASSLGTLAGEETQYF
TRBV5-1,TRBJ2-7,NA,CASSYEIAVSYEQYF
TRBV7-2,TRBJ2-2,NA,CASSLGTYTGELFF
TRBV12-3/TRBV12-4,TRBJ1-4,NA,CASKGGNEKLFF
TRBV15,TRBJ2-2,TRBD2,CATSRKLAAGTGELFF
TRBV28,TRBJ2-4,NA,CASSPRLAKNIQYF
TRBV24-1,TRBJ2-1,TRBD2,CATSDLLAEEDEQFF
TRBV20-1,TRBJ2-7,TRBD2,CSATGTSAAYEQYF
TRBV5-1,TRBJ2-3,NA,CASNESGRDTQYF
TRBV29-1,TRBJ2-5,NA,CSVEDRRTQYF
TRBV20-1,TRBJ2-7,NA,CSASVPGPTYEQYF
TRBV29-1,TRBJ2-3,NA,CSVAVTDTQYF